The rows below give T cell receptor beta chains drawn from one sample of a study of blood T cell repertoires in COVID-19. Clones were sequenced by immunoSEQ multiplex PCR, and TCRdb holds only the in-frame ones, with some missing. The data hold about 44,000 clones, with approximately 88% observed a single time. The sequenced sample was peripheral blood. The origin of the receptors is a woman aged 40 to 50 with acute or convalescent COVID-19. Each CDR3 is given with its conserved first and last residue. D genes are given only for firm matches. Not every row has a clone size; where given, it reads once, few, many or a size class.

>TRBJ2-7|12|-|once|TRBV24-1
CATSDRVGEQYF
TGTGCCACCAGTGACCGGGTGGGCGAGCAGTACTTC
>TRBJ2-5|17|TRBD1|-|TRBV7-9
CASSLGTGGSREETQYF
TGTGCCAGCAGCCTCGGGACAGGGGGCAGTCGGGAAGAGACCCAGTACTTC
>TRBJ1-2|13|-|-|TRBV10-3
CAISLQGNYGYTF
TGTGCCATCAGCCTACAGGGTAACTATGGCTACACCTTC
>TRBJ1-1|14|-|-|TRBV6-5
CASSAGLLNTEAFF
TGTGCCAGCAGCGCGGGACTCTTGAACACTGAAGCTTTCTTT
>TRBJ2-5|15|-|-|TRBV10-3
CAISVSGTYQETQYF
TGTGCCATCAGTGTCTCCGGGACATACCAAGAGACCCAGTACTTC
>TRBJ1-1|15|-|-|TRBV9
CASSVVDAGYTEAFF
TGTGCCAGCAGCGTAGTGGATGCAGGGTACACTGAAGCTTTCTTT
>TRBJ1-1|13|TRBD1|-|TRBV19
CASSIQRQGRTFF
TGTGCCAGTAGTATTCAAAGACAGGGTAGAACTTTCTTT
>TRBJ2-5|14|TRBD1|-|TRBV28
CASSWTGYGKTQYF
TGTGCCAGCAGTTGGACAGGGTATGGGAAGACCCAGTACTTC
>TRBJ1-4|15|TRBD1|-|TRBV10-3
CAISGGQGIGEKLFF
TGTGCCATCAGTGGGGGACAGGGGATTGGTGAAAAACTGTTTTTT
>TRBJ2-3|14|TRBD2|-|TRBV3-1/TRBV3-2
CASSQLAGKDTQYF
TGTGCCAGCAGCCAACTAGCGGGAAAAGATACGCAGTATTTT